A selection of T cell receptor beta chains follows, all from one sample in a study of T cells after yellow fever vaccination. TCRdb re-called the 5' RACE reads through MiXCR, storing one row per CDR3 protein. The sample includes a few thousand distinct CDR3 sequences, around 8% of them seen just once. Specimen: PBMCs, either bulk or a sorted T-cell subset (CD4+, CD8+, memory, or dextramer-sorted; not recorded which), collected 15 days after the yellow fever booster vaccination. Receptor source: a man aged 25-40 years who received the YFV17D yellow fever vaccine. CDR3s include the opening cysteine and the closing phenylalanine or tryptophan. Fields, in order: J gene, clone size, V gene, D gene, CDR3 protein, CDR3 DNA. A D gene is named only where the DNA matches it firmly. A row's size may be missing; if present it is once, few, many or a size class.

J gene: TRBJ2-1; clone size: medium-sized; V gene: TRBV7-3; D gene: NA; CDR3 protein: CASSPYIRDEQFF; CDR3 DNA: TGTGCCAGCAGCCCCTATATTCGGGATGAGCAGTTCTTC
J gene: TRBJ2-3; clone size: medium-sized; V gene: TRBV10-1; D gene: NA; CDR3 protein: CASSDQPPDTQYF; CDR3 DNA: TGCGCCAGCAGTGACCAGCCTCCAGATACGCAGTATTTT
J gene: TRBJ2-1; clone size: NA; V gene: TRBV7-2; D gene: TRBD2; CDR3 protein: CASSWGGTSPNEQFF; CDR3 DNA: TGTGCCAGCAGCTGGGGGGGGACTAGCCCCAATGAGCAGTTCTTC
J gene: TRBJ2-5; clone size: large; V gene: TRBV5-1; D gene: TRBD1; CDR3 protein: CASSLAGTGQETQYF; CDR3 DNA: TGCGCCAGCAGCTTGGCGGGGACAGGTCAAGAGACCCAGTACTTC
J gene: TRBJ2-6; clone size: medium-sized; V gene: TRBV28; D gene: NA; CDR3 protein: CASSSGGAGANVLTF; CDR3 DNA: TGTGCCAGCAGTTCCGGGGGAGCTGGGGCCAACGTCCTGACTTTC
J gene: TRBJ2-4; clone size: medium-sized; V gene: TRBV12-3/TRBV12-4; D gene: TRBD1; CDR3 protein: CASSAPGQGKNIQYF; CDR3 DNA: TGTGCCAGCAGTGCTCCGGGACAGGGGAAAAACATTCAGTACTTC
J gene: TRBJ2-5; clone size: medium-sized; V gene: TRBV4-2; D gene: TRBD2; CDR3 protein: CASSQGARAGVAETQYF; CDR3 DNA: TGTGCCAGCAGCCAAGGGGCTCGTGCGGGAGTAGCAGAGACCCAGTACTTC
J gene: TRBJ2-7; clone size: medium-sized; V gene: TRBV4-1; D gene: NA; CDR3 protein: CASSQGQPPYEQYF; CDR3 DNA: TGCGCCAGCAGCCAGGGGCAGCCACCCTACGAGCAGTACTTC
J gene: TRBJ1-2; clone size: medium-sized; V gene: TRBV24-1; D gene: NA; CDR3 protein: CATSDQRQDGYTF; CDR3 DNA: TGTGCCACCAGTGATCAAAGACAGGATGGCTACACCTTC
J gene: TRBJ2-2; clone size: medium-sized; V gene: TRBV5-6; D gene: TRBD2; CDR3 protein: CASSLGPSSSGSTGELFF; CDR3 DNA: TGTGCCAGCAGCTTGGGGCCCTCCTCTAGCGGGAGCACCGGGGAGCTGTTTTTT
J gene: TRBJ2-3; clone size: few; V gene: TRBV20-1; D gene: NA; CDR3 protein: CSAGGSTDTQYF; CDR3 DNA: TGCAGTGCTGGCGGGAGCACAGATACGCAGTATTTT
J gene: TRBJ2-5; clone size: medium-sized; V gene: TRBV2; D gene: TRBD1; CDR3 protein: CASKGDRVPETQYF; CDR3 DNA: TGTGCCAGCAAAGGGGACAGGGTTCCAGAGACCCAGTACTTC
J gene: TRBJ1-1; clone size: medium-sized; V gene: TRBV7-8; D gene: NA; CDR3 protein: CASSLGRSNTEAFF; CDR3 DNA: TGTGCCAGCAGCTTAGGACGGTCGAACACTGAAGCTTTCTTT
J gene: TRBJ2-2; clone size: medium-sized; V gene: TRBV6-5; D gene: NA; CDR3 protein: CASSPNLGTNTGELFF; CDR3 DNA: TGTGCCAGCAGCCCTAATTTGGGAACGAACACCGGGGAGCTGTTTTTT
J gene: TRBJ1-1; clone size: many; V gene: TRBV18; D gene: TRBD1; CDR3 protein: CASSPTGTGLGTEAFF; CDR3 DNA: TGTGCCAGCTCTCCTACCGGGACAGGGTTAGGCACTGAAGCTTTCTTT
J gene: TRBJ2-3; clone size: medium-sized; V gene: TRBV5-5; D gene: NA; CDR3 protein: CASSFGNLAPDTQYF; CDR3 DNA: TGTGCCAGCAGCTTCGGAAACCTGGCCCCAGATACGCAGTATTTT
J gene: TRBJ2-7; clone size: many; V gene: TRBV7-2; D gene: TRBD2; CDR3 protein: CASSPQLGLEREQYF; CDR3 DNA: TGTGCCAGCAGCCCACAGCTGGGACTAGAGCGCGAGCAGTACTTC
J gene: TRBJ2-1; clone size: medium-sized; V gene: TRBV5-1; D gene: TRBD2; CDR3 protein: CASSLPLVAGGGEQFF; CDR3 DNA: TGCGCCAGCAGCTTGCCCTTGGTAGCGGGAGGGGGTGAGCAGTTCTTC
J gene: TRBJ2-7; clone size: medium-sized; V gene: TRBV11-2; D gene: NA; CDR3 protein: CASSLDLQRYEQYF; CDR3 DNA: TGTGCCAGCAGCTTAGATCTCCAGCGCTACGAGCAGTACTTC
J gene: TRBJ2-1; clone size: medium-sized; V gene: TRBV25-1; D gene: TRBD1; CDR3 protein: CASSDLGTGGFYNEQFF; CDR3 DNA: TGTGCCAGCAGTGATTTAGGGACAGGGGGCTTCTACAATGAGCAGTTCTTC
J gene: TRBJ2-7; clone size: medium-sized; V gene: TRBV6-1; D gene: NA; CDR3 protein: CASSRTMSRLGSYEQYF; CDR3 DNA: TGTGCCAGCAGTCGAACCATGTCCAGGCTGGGATCCTACGAGCAGTACTTC
J gene: TRBJ2-7; clone size: medium-sized; V gene: TRBV10-3; D gene: TRBD1; CDR3 protein: CAISRTGGLEQYF; CDR3 DNA: TGTGCCATCAGTAGGACAGGGGGCCTGGAGCAGTACTTC
J gene: TRBJ2-7; clone size: medium-sized; V gene: TRBV7-2; D gene: TRBD1; CDR3 protein: CASSYDRGKNEQYF; CDR3 DNA: TGTGCCAGCAGCTACGACAGGGGGAAAAACGAGCAGTACTTC
J gene: TRBJ1-5; clone size: NA; V gene: TRBV3-1; D gene: NA; CDR3 protein: CASSKQVTWTQHF; CDR3 DNA: TGTGCCTCCTCCAAGCAGGTGACTTGGACCCAGCATTTT
J gene: TRBJ1-5; clone size: medium-sized; V gene: TRBV27; D gene: NA; CDR3 protein: CASSSYQGTQPQHF; CDR3 DNA: TGTGCCAGCAGTTCATACCAGGGAACTCAGCCCCAGCATTTT
J gene: TRBJ2-3; clone size: medium-sized; V gene: TRBV3-1; D gene: TRBD2; CDR3 protein: CASSSRGGTDTQYF; CDR3 DNA: TGTGCCAGCAGCTCTCGGGGGGGCACAGATACGCAGTATTTT
J gene: TRBJ2-1; clone size: medium-sized; V gene: TRBV12-3/TRBV12-4; D gene: NA; CDR3 protein: CASSLRETEQFF; CDR3 DNA: TGTGCCAGCAGTTTACGCGAGACTGAGCAGTTCTTC
J gene: TRBJ1-1; clone size: NA; V gene: TRBV7-2; D gene: TRBD1; CDR3 protein: CASSLEPATGQAFF; CDR3 DNA: TGTGCCAGCAGCTTAGAGCCCGCGACAGGGCAAGCTTTCTTT
J gene: TRBJ2-3; clone size: medium-sized; V gene: TRBV5-1; D gene: TRBD2; CDR3 protein: CASSWTGGSTDTQYF; CDR3 DNA: TGCGCCAGCAGTTGGACGGGAGGAAGCACAGATACGCAGTATTTT
J gene: TRBJ1-2; clone size: medium-sized; V gene: TRBV2; D gene: TRBD1; CDR3 protein: CASSQGGPYGYTF; CDR3 DNA: TGTGCCAGCAGCCAGGGGGGTCCGTATGGCTACACCTTC
J gene: TRBJ2-5; clone size: medium-sized; V gene: TRBV20-1; D gene: NA; CDR3 protein: CSARDHLGEWAQYF; CDR3 DNA: TGCAGTGCTAGAGACCATCTTGGGGAGTGGGCCCAGTACTTC
J gene: TRBJ2-7; clone size: many; V gene: TRBV11-2; D gene: TRBD1; CDR3 protein: CASSLGLSRTGGYEQYF; CDR3 DNA: TGTGCCAGCAGCTTGGGACTCTCAAGGACAGGGGGGTACGAGCAGTACTTC
J gene: TRBJ2-1; clone size: medium-sized; V gene: TRBV10-3; D gene: NA; CDR3 protein: CAISESTVYNEQFF; CDR3 DNA: TGTGCCATCAGTGAGTCGACAGTATACAATGAGCAGTTCTTC
J gene: TRBJ2-5; clone size: medium-sized; V gene: TRBV25-1; D gene: NA; CDR3 protein: CASREKTALETQYF; CDR3 DNA: TGTGCCAGCAGAGAAAAGACGGCCTTGGAGACCCAGTACTTC
J gene: TRBJ2-6; clone size: medium-sized; V gene: TRBV19; D gene: NA; CDR3 protein: CASKVAGANVLTF; CDR3 DNA: TGTGCCAGTAAAGTGGCTGGGGCCAACGTCCTGACTTTC
J gene: TRBJ2-7; clone size: medium-sized; V gene: TRBV24-1; D gene: TRBD1; CDR3 protein: CATRGRDRGVLGPYEQYF; CDR3 DNA: TGTGCCACCAGGGGCCGGGACAGGGGAGTTTTGGGCCCCTACGAGCAGTACTTC
J gene: TRBJ2-1; clone size: medium-sized; V gene: TRBV20-1; D gene: TRBD2; CDR3 protein: CSAPRGVAGKNEQFF; CDR3 DNA: TGCAGTGCCCCCCGTGGAGTAGCGGGTAAGAATGAGCAGTTCTTC
J gene: TRBJ2-1; clone size: many; V gene: TRBV7-2; D gene: TRBD2; CDR3 protein: CASSAGLADYNEQFF; CDR3 DNA: TGTGCCAGCAGCGCGGGACTAGCGGACTACAATGAGCAGTTCTTC
J gene: TRBJ2-1; clone size: medium-sized; V gene: TRBV5-5; D gene: NA; CDR3 protein: CASSWNPFGNEQFF; CDR3 DNA: TGTGCCAGCAGCTGGAATCCTTTTGGGAATGAGCAGTTCTTC
J gene: TRBJ2-3; clone size: NA; V gene: TRBV27; D gene: NA; CDR3 protein: CASSLGAGTQYF; CDR3 DNA: TGTGCCAGCAGTTTAGGAGCTGGTACGCAGTATTTT
J gene: TRBJ2-5; clone size: medium-sized; V gene: TRBV7-8; D gene: NA; CDR3 protein: CASTRATDQETQYF; CDR3 DNA: TGTGCCAGCACCCGAGCGACGGATCAAGAGACCCAGTACTTC
J gene: TRBJ2-7; clone size: NA; V gene: TRBV3-1; D gene: NA; CDR3 protein: CASSQHVPWTYEQYF; CDR3 DNA: TGTGCCAGCAGCCAGCACGTCCCTTGGACCTACGAGCAGTACTTC
J gene: TRBJ2-3; clone size: medium-sized; V gene: TRBV10-2; D gene: NA; CDR3 protein: CASSGDNRYTQYF; CDR3 DNA: TGCGCCAGCAGTGGCGACAACCGATATACGCAGTATTTT
J gene: TRBJ1-4; clone size: medium-sized; V gene: TRBV20-1; D gene: TRBD1; CDR3 protein: CSTTGPNEKLFF; CDR3 DNA: TGCAGTACGACAGGGCCCAATGAAAAACTGTTTTTT
J gene: TRBJ2-7; clone size: medium-sized; V gene: TRBV20-1; D gene: NA; CDR3 protein: CSASLQGEDEQYF; CDR3 DNA: TGCAGTGCTAGTTTACAGGGCGAGGACGAGCAGTACTTC
J gene: TRBJ2-2; clone size: medium-sized; V gene: TRBV20-1; D gene: NA; CDR3 protein: CSASRGRAAGELFF; CDR3 DNA: TGCAGTGCTAGTAGGGGAAGGGCGGCCGGGGAGCTGTTTTTT
J gene: TRBJ2-5; clone size: NA; V gene: TRBV7-9; D gene: TRBD2; CDR3 protein: CASSPTGGAETQYF; CDR3 DNA: TGTGCCAGCAGCCCGACGGGGGGAGCTGAGACCCAGTACTTC
J gene: TRBJ2-5; clone size: medium-sized; V gene: TRBV7-2; D gene: NA; CDR3 protein: CASKQTEETQYF; CDR3 DNA: TGTGCCAGCAAACAAACTGAAGAGACCCAGTACTTC
J gene: TRBJ1-1; clone size: many; V gene: TRBV6-2/TRBV6-3; D gene: NA; CDR3 protein: CASSPGRGRDTEAFF; CDR3 DNA: TGTGCCAGCAGTCCAGGGCGGGGACGAGACACTGAAGCTTTCTTT
J gene: TRBJ2-7; clone size: medium-sized; V gene: TRBV20-1; D gene: NA; CDR3 protein: CSARAQGQGRYEQYF; CDR3 DNA: TGCAGTGCTAGAGCGCAGGGGCAGGGGCGCTACGAGCAGTACTTC
J gene: TRBJ2-7; clone size: medium-sized; V gene: TRBV6-4; D gene: TRBD2; CDR3 protein: CASGLAGTYEQYF; CDR3 DNA: TGTGCCAGCGGTTTAGCGGGAACCTACGAGCAGTACTTC
J gene: TRBJ2-7; clone size: medium-sized; V gene: TRBV28; D gene: NA; CDR3 protein: CASSLGYEQYF; CDR3 DNA: TGTGCCAGCAGTTTGGGCTACGAGCAGTACTTC
J gene: TRBJ2-3; clone size: medium-sized; V gene: TRBV12-3/TRBV12-4; D gene: NA; CDR3 protein: CASSLFGAASTDTQYF; CDR3 DNA: TGTGCCAGCAGTTTGTTCGGTGCCGCTAGCACAGATACGCAGTATTTT